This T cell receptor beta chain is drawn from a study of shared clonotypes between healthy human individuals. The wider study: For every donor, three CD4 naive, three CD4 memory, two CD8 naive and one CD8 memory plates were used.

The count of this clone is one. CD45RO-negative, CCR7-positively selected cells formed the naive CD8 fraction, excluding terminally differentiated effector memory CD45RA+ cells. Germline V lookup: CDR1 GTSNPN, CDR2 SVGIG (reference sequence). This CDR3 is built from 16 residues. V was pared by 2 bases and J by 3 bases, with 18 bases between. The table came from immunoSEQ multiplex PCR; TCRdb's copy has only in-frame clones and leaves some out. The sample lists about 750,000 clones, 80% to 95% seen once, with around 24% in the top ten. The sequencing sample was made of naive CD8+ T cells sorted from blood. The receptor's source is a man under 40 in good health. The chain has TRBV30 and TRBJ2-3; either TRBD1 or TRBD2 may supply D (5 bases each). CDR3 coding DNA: TGTGCCTGGAGTCCCGGGGCTAGCCATGGGACAGATACGCAGTATTTT. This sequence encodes CAWSPGASHGTDTQYF.